Sequencing of this T cell receptor (beta chain) was carried out in a study of OX40 agonist ivuxolimab in advanced cancers. The trim removed 3 bases at V and 8 bases at J, leaving 7 bases unmatched. Germline CDR1 and CDR2: MGHDK and SYGVNS. CDR3 length: 14 amino acids. TCRdb keeps only in-frame clones here, not all; method: immunoSEQ multiplex PCR. The sample yields 45,000 to 60,000 clones, 70% to 90% seen once. The clonotype originates from an adult with an advanced solid tumor such as melanoma, head and neck, liver or kidney cancer. Sequencing was performed on CD4+ or CD8+ T cells sorted from blood, taken in a trial of the OX40 agonist ivuxolimab. The chain recombines TRBV25-1 with TRBJ1-5; TRBD1 matches 7 bases. In DNA form, the CDR3 reads TGTGCCAGCAGTGACTCGGGACAGTTGAAGCCCCAGCATTTT. Amino acids: CASSDSGQLKPQHF.